Frequency places the clone carrying this T cell receptor (beta chain) as medium-sized. Its antigen is undetermined. This sample was included in a study of T cell clusters in autoimmune cytopenias. One tube held mixed TRB-A and TRB-B primer pools for touch-down PCR. From its re-call of the multiplex PCR reads, TCRdb lists each CDR3 protein once, without DNA. The sample data list about 1,100 distinct CDR3 sequences. Study-wide results and caveats: Clustering suggested that physiological T cell clusters were missing in primary autoimmune cytopenia patients. Healthy donors had about 3-fold more exclusive TRB clusters than active autoimmune hepatitis patients. The T cell clusters were defined only in silico, without experimental functional validation. TRB repertoire shifts in secondary cytopenia and chronic lymphocytic leukemia mostly reflected lymphoma, not autoimmunity.

Roughly 40,000 genome equivalents of blood DNA were amplified for TRB. Per the germline V gene, CDR1 is LGHNA and CDR2 is YNFKEQ. The CDR3 consists of 18 residues. The source is a human donor with an autoimmune cytopenia or autoimmune hepatitis (not recorded which). Sequencing was performed on peripheral blood. This rearrangement joins TRBV4-2 to TRBJ1-2. The CDR3 reads CASSQVPGYGGGNDGYTF.